Each of the 31 T cell receptor beta chains below was sequenced from the same sample in a study of response to subunit inactivated influenza vaccine. TCRdb independently ran MiXCR on the RT-PCR reads; one entry per CDR3 protein. Among approximately 700,000 distinct CDR3 sequences listed, approximately 15% were seen once. Sequences were derived from PBMCs from blood, sampled around 14 days before vaccination. These receptors were collected from a man aged 50 to 59 who received an inactivated influenza vaccine.

The chain couples TRBV27 to TRBJ2-3; D may be TRBD1 (6 bases). Trimming took off 4 bases at V and 0 bases at J, with 23 bases between the two ends. The CDR3 has 19 amino acids. In germline, CDR1 is MNHEY, CDR2 SMNVEV (reference sequence). The CDR3 reads CASSSPGTMGTSSTDTQYF. CDR3 nucleotides: TGTGCCAGCAGTTCCCCCGGGACAATGGGCACCTCTAGCACAGATACGCAGTATTTT.

The rearrangement uses TRBV11-2 and TRBJ2-4; D is possibly TRBD2 (6 bases). Germline CDR1 and CDR2: SGHAT and FQNNGV. The CDR3 loop spans 15 amino acids. With 0 bases removed from V and 7 bases from J, the gap between germline ends came to 13 bases. The CDR3 loop is CASSLEPWGDNIQYF. The CDR3 DNA is TGTGCCAGCAGCTTAGAACCCTGGGGGGATAACATTCAGTACTTC.

This clonotype was detected only a few times. The J gene is TRBJ2-2, the V gene TRBV12-3 or TRBV12-4, with D possibly TRBD2 on 5 matching bases. The CDR3 length is 14 residues. V gave up 5 bases and J gave up 6 bases, with 13 bases separating them. CDR3 sequence reads: CASSTTPGAGELFF. The DNA of the CDR3 is TGTGCCAGCAGTACGACCCCCGGGGCCGGGGAGCTGTTTTTT.

This clonotype occurred many times. The chain couples TRBV29-1 to TRBJ2-1; TRBD1 aligns across 7 bases. CDR1 and CDR2 (germline): SQVTM, ANQGSEA. There are 13 residues in the CDR3. The V segment lost 6 bases and the J segment 9 bases; nucleotides outside the gene matches: 11. CDR3 region: CSVRTTGNFEQFF. The CDR3 DNA is TGCAGCGTACGCACGACAGGGAACTTTGAGCAGTTCTTC.

The sample holds a few counts of this clonotype. This rearrangement joins TRBV7-2 to TRBJ2-1, with 7 bases identical to TRBD1. The CDR3 contains 12 residues. V shed 4 bases and J 9 bases; nucleotides not matched to a gene: 3. The V gene's germline CDR1 is SGHTA and CDR2 FQGNSA. The CDR3 reads CASSSGQTEQFF. As DNA, the CDR3 is TGTGCCAGCAGCTCGGGACAGACTGAGCAGTTCTTC.

This chain connects TRBV3-1 to TRBJ1-4, with unresolved D. The germline CDR1 and CDR2 sequences are LGHDT and YNNKEL (reference sequence). V lost 4 bases and J lost 4, with 10 bases in between. CDR3 length: 14 amino acids. The CDR3 DNA is TGTGCCAGCAGCCGACGCGCGGGTAATGAAAAACTGTTTTTT. Amino acid sequence: CASSRRAGNEKLFF.

The chain employs TRBV4-2 and TRBJ2-5; 11 positions match TRBD1. The CDR3 contains 16 residues. Trimming cost V 1 base and J 4 bases; bases outside gene matches: 5. Germline CDR1 and CDR2: LGHNA and YNFKEQ. CDR3 loop: CASSQGDRGVGETQYF. CDR3 nucleotides: TGTGCCAGCAGCCAAGGGGACAGGGGGGTAGGAGAGACCCAGTACTTC.

This clonotype occurred once. The chain links TRBV11-1 to TRBJ2-1, with 12 bases aligning to TRBD2. After removal of 1 base from V and 3 bases from J, the junction contained 10 bases not matched to a gene. Germline V gene data show CDR1 as SGHAT and CDR2 as FQDESV (reference sequence). The CDR3 totals 19 residues. CDR3 DNA: TGTGCCAGCAGCTTAGGGCTAGCGGGAGGGTCCCAATTCTACAATGAGCAGTTCTTC. Translated, it gives CASSLGLAGGSQFYNEQFF. The full variable domain, its missing parts supplied by reference TRBV11-1 and TRBJ2-1, is EAEVAQSPRYKITEKSQAVAFWCDPISGHATLYWYRQILGQGPELLVQFQDESVVDDSQLPKDRFSAERLKGVDSTLKIQPAELGDSAMYLCASSLGLAGGSQFYNEQFFGPGTRLTVL.

The sample holds a few counts of this clonotype. The chain carries TRBV6-5 and TRBJ2-1, with no clear D. The CDR3 runs 14 residues. CDR1 MNHEY and CDR2 SVGAGI come from the germline V gene. V lost 2 bases and J 6 bases, leaving 11 bases between the germline ends. The CDR3 loop is CASSYSPSPNEQFF. The CDR3 DNA is TGTGCCAGCAGTTACAGTCCGAGTCCCAATGAGCAGTTCTTC.

CDR3 loop: CASSPPWPAVREQFF. DNA for the CDR3: TGTGCCAGCTCACCACCGTGGCCCGCCGTCCGGGAGCAGTTCTTC. The genes are TRBV18 and TRBJ2-1; D gene ambiguous. Trimming stripped 0 bases from V and 10 bases from J, with 16 bases between. Per the germline V gene, CDR1 is KGHSH and CDR2 is LQKENI. The CDR3 totals 15 residues.

On this clonotype: Given a much more abundant clone one base away, this may be a read error. J is TRBJ2-7 and V is TRBV12-3 or TRBV12-4; no firm D call. The V end was cut by 5 bases, the J end by 7 bases, with 15 bases between. The CDR3 contains 13 residues. CDR3: CASSPLSRGEQYF. The CDR3 region has the DNA TGTGCCAGCAGTCCCCTTTCGCGAGGTGAGCAGTACTTC.

This clonotype has just a few counts. V usage is TRBV7-2 and J usage is TRBJ2-5, with 8 bases lining up with TRBD1. Trimming at V came to 5 bases and at J to 1 base, leaving 6 bases not matched to a gene. Germline lookup yields CDR1 SGHTA and CDR2 FQGNSA. This CDR3 is built from 15 residues. As DNA, the CDR3 is TGTGCCAGCAGCCGACCCGGGACAGGCCAAGAGACCCAGTACTTC. Residues: CASSRPGTGQETQYF.

In this sample, this clonotype turned up a few times. As DNA, the CDR3 is TGTGCCAGCAGCTTAAGCGTCACTTTCCCCTATGGCTACACCTTC. Encoded protein: CASSLSVTFPYGYTF. This rearrangement joins TRBV7-9 to TRBJ1-2; D gene uncertain. With 2 bases removed from V and 4 bases from J, the gap between germline ends came to 14 bases. CDR1 is SEHNR, CDR2 FQNEAQ, per germline (reference sequence). The CDR3 sequence is 15 residues long.

This chain connects TRBV5-1 to TRBJ2-7; 10 positions match TRBD2. Germline V lookup: CDR1 SGHRS, CDR2 YFSETQ. The V and J ends lost 3 bases and 2 bases, in that order; junction bases with no gene match: 5. The CDR3 totals 15 residues. CDR3 nucleotide sequence: TGCGCCAGCAGCTGGGGACTAGCGACCGCCTACGAGCAGTACTTC. Residues: CASSWGLATAYEQYF.

This clonotype was seen a handful of times. The DNA is left out, because the CDR3 cannot be placed on it with certainty; the CDR3 is given as TCRdb lists it. V is TRBV4-3 and J is TRBJ2-5; the table names TRBD1, a call not compared with the DNA. CDR1 LGHNA and CDR2 YSLEER come from the germline V gene. The CDR3 is 16 amino acids long, termini counted. CDR3 amino acids: CASSQDFGAGIGTQYF.

This clonotype was observed a handful of times. CDR3 residues: CASSDSTGPSGANVLTF. The DNA for the CDR3 is TGTGCCAGCAGTGACTCGACAGGCCCCTCTGGGGCCAACGTCCTGACTTTC. The rearrangement uses TRBV6-4 and TRBJ2-6, with D perhaps TRBD1 (6 bases). V was shortened by 0 bases and J by 0 bases, with 9 bases between the two germline ends. Germline assignment: CDR1 MRHNA and CDR2 SNTAGT. The CDR3 covers 17 residues.

This clonotype was detected only a few times. J is TRBJ2-2 and V is TRBV24-1; tentative D call: TRBD2 (5 bases). The germline V gene encodes CDR1 KGHDR and CDR2 SFDVKD. The CDR3 is 14 amino acids. V shed 3 bases and J shed 7 bases, with 11 bases lying between them. As DNA, the CDR3 is TGTGCCACCAGTGATCCCACTAGGAACGGGGAGCTGTTTTTT. This sequence encodes CATSDPTRNGELFF.

This clonotype was picked up many times. CDR3 in DNA: TGCGCCAGCAGCCAAGCCAGGGGCCTGGACACCGTATCCTACGAGCAGTACTTC. Its translation is CASSQARGLDTVSYEQYF. V gene TRBV4-1 combines with J gene TRBJ2-7; D is perhaps TRBD1 (6 bases). Germline-derived CDR1 and CDR2 are MGHRA and YSYEKL. The CDR3 contains 18 residues. V lost 1 base to trimming and J lost 1 base, with 20 bases between them.

Ten or more counts support this clonotype. The chain joins TRBV15 to TRBJ1-1; 10 bases are shared with TRBD1. The CDR3 length is 12 residues. Trimming cost V 3 bases and J 10 bases; bases outside gene matches: 2. The germline gives CDR1 LNHNV, CDR2 YYDKDF (reference sequence). The CDR3 loop reads CATSRDRGGAFF. In DNA form, the CDR3 reads TGTGCCACCAGCAGGGACAGGGGGGGAGCTTTCTTT.

The V gene is TRBV23-1, the J gene TRBJ1-2, with D possibly matching TRBD1 (5 bases). TRBV23-1 is identified as an open reading frame with a role that is uncertain. Trimming removed 6 bases from V and 14 bases from J, with 13 bases in between. The CDR3 is made up of 10 amino acids. DNA of the CDR3: TGCGCCAGCAGCAGAACGGGGGAGACCTTC. It yields the protein CASSRTGETF.

V is TRBV3-1 and J is TRBJ2-7; 8 bases are a match to TRBD2. J lost 4 bases, V lost 0 bases, and 5 bases had no gene match. CDR1 and CDR2 (germline): LGHDT, YNNKEL (reference sequence). This CDR3 is 15 amino acids long. This CDR3 reads CASSQDHGGGYEQYF. As DNA, the CDR3 is TGTGCCAGCAGCCAAGACCACGGGGGGGGTTACGAGCAGTACTTC.

In its sample, this clonotype was seen many times. The genes are TRBV6-2 or TRBV6-3 and TRBJ1-5, with D perhaps matching TRBD1 (5 bases). There are 16 residues in the CDR3. The germline V gene has CDR1 MNHEY and CDR2 SVGEGT. Trimming took 7 bases from V and 0 from J, leaving 16 bases between them. Written as DNA, the CDR3 is TGTGCCAGCACTCCCGATGGGGGAGTTAGCAATCAGCCCCAGCATTTT. The encoded protein is CASTPDGGVSNQPQHF.

The V and J genes are TRBV29-1 and TRBJ2-1; D possibly corresponds to TRBD1 (6 bases). V was shortened by 3 bases and J by 0 bases, with 15 bases between the two germline ends. The CDR3 covers 16 residues. Germline loops: CDR1 SQVTM, CDR2 ANQGSEA. The CDR3 DNA is TGCAGCGTTGAGTTTATGCCAGGGGTCTCCTACAATGAGCAGTTCTTC. This sequence encodes CSVEFMPGVSYNEQFF.

This clonotype was detected many times. The V call is TRBV12-3 or TRBV12-4, the J call TRBJ2-3; a possible D gene is TRBD2 (6 bases). This CDR3 comprises 14 residues. Trimming cost V 0 bases and J 6 bases, with 10 bases left between them. In DNA, the CDR3 is TGTGCCAGCAGTTTAGCGGGGGGATCGGATACGCAGTATTTT. Translated, it gives CASSLAGGSDTQYF.

The chain couples TRBV19 to TRBJ2-1; no clear D. V gave up 0 bases and J gave up 4 bases, with 4 bases separating them. This CDR3 contains 13 residues. From germline, CDR1 is LNHDA and CDR2 SQIVND (reference sequence). CDR3 DNA sequence: TGTGCCAGTAGTATAGAAGTATACAATGAGCAGTTCTTC. Translation gives CASSIEVYNEQFF.

The chain couples TRBV6-1 to TRBJ2-3, with TRBD2 matching over 9 bases. This CDR3 region has 16 residues. The germline V gene has CDR1 MNHNS and CDR2 SASEGT. J gave up 4 bases and V 2 bases, and 7 bases lay outside the gene matches. This chain's CDR3 is CASSELIAGGPDTQYF. The DNA of the CDR3 is TGTGCCAGCAGTGAACTAATTGCGGGAGGGCCAGATACGCAGTATTTT.

This clonotype was counted only a few times. The V call is TRBV4-2, the J call TRBJ2-1; tentatively, D is TRBD2 (5 bases). The ends were cut back, 0 bases at V and 2 bases at J, with 11 bases in the middle. The CDR3 has 16 residues. CDR1 and CDR2 (germline): LGHNA, YNFKEQ. The CDR3 DNA is TGTGCCAGCAGCCAAGATCGGGCGGGCCCCTACAATGAGCAGTTCTTC. It encodes CASSQDRAGPYNEQFF.

This clonotype was counted only a few times. One junction end disagrees with the germline gene, perhaps due to a read error. The CDR3 spells CASSRDRETTYTQYF. The CDR3 DNA reads TGTGCCAGCAGTCGGGACAGGGAAACCACATATACGCAGTATTTT. The chain recombines TRBV2 with TRBJ2-3; 9 bases fit TRBD1. The CDR3 covers 15 residues. CDR1 and CDR2 (germline): SNHLY, FYNNEI.

This chain joins TRBV4-1 and TRBJ1-1, with D perhaps TRBD1 (5 bases). The germline CDR1 and CDR2 sequences are MGHRA and YSYEKL. V dropped 5 bases and J dropped 6 bases, with 16 bases sitting between them. The CDR3 is made up of 14 amino acids. The CDR3 protein is CASSLPFGGSEAFF. The CDR3 DNA sequence: TGCGCCAGCAGCTTACCTTTTGGGGGTTCTGAAGCTTTCTTT.

At least ten counts were recorded for this clonotype. This chain links TRBV7-2 with TRBJ2-7; a weak D match, TRBD2 (5 bases). Germline CDR1 reads SGHTA; CDR2 reads FQGNSA. The CDR3 has 13 amino acids. Trimming cost V 8 bases and J 3 bases, with 14 bases left between them. Here the CDR3 DNA reads TGTGCCAGCCGACCTGGAGGACGCTACGAGCAGTACTTC. It translates to CASRPGGRYEQYF.

The J gene is TRBJ2-7, the V gene TRBV7-3; 11 bases are shared with TRBD1. V was pared by 11 bases and J by 5 bases, with 23 bases of the junction left unmatched. Looked up from germline, CDR1 is SGHTA and CDR2 is FQGTGA. The CDR3 totals 18 residues. CDR3 protein: CALCPSPGTGGNGNEQYF. The CDR3 DNA is TGTGCCCTCTGCCCCAGCCCCGGGACAGGGGGGAACGGTAACGAGCAGTACTTC.